This T cell receptor (beta chain) comes out of a study of cytomegalovirus exposure and HLA in healthy donors. Trimming took 0 bases from V and 3 from J, leaving 14 bases between them. The CDR3 runs 16 residues. Germline V CDR1 and CDR2: SGDLS, YYNGEE. The PCR made use of 60 Vbeta and 13 Jbeta primers. TCRdb's copy holds only in-frame clones and misses some; the assay was immunoSEQ multiplex PCR. The sample consists of 150,000 to 200,000 clones, 60% to 85% of them appearing once. The rearrangement uses TRBV9 and TRBJ2-3; the D gene is possibly TRBD1 (7 bases). This clonotype was obtained from a male donor in good health and CMV-seropositive. Sequenced sample: PBMCs. The CDR3 DNA sequence: TGTGCCAGCAGCGTAGAGGGGGGACAGTTTACAGATACGCAGTATTTT. Protein: CASSVEGGQFTDTQYF.